The 14 T cell receptor beta chains below come from one sample, sequenced in a study of CD8 T cells in ankylosing spondylitis. TCRdb ran MiXCR on the 5' RACE reads and lists one entry per CDR3 protein. The data show about 340,000 distinct CDR3 sequences, roughly 14% seen once. Sequencing input: blood, either unsorted or a sorted T cell fraction (not recorded which). The source of these receptors is a male donor with ankylosing spondylitis or in good health (not recorded which).

The genes are TRBV12-3 or TRBV12-4 and TRBJ1-5; TRBD1 aligns across 7 bases. The V and J ends lost 6 bases and 1 base, in that order; junction bases with no gene match: 18. The length of the CDR3 is 19 residues. This CDR3 reads CASRLTGQRGYNSNQPQHF. For the CDR3, the DNA is TGTGCCAGCAGGCTAACGGGACAGCGGGGCTATAACAGCAATCAGCCCCAGCATTTT.

This chain links TRBV5-1 with TRBJ2-7, with D hard to call. The germline V gene has CDR1 SGHRS and CDR2 YFSETQ. The CDR3 is 13 residues long. The germline V and J ends were trimmed by 2 bases and 3 bases, with 9 bases remaining between them. CDR3 residues: CASSLNPDYEQYF. CDR3 sequence (DNA): TGCGCCAGCAGCTTAAACCCAGACTACGAGCAGTACTTC.

This clonotype came up many times. This chain links TRBV5-1 with TRBJ2-1; 8 positions match TRBD1. J gave up 4 bases and V 2 bases, and 5 bases lay outside the gene matches. CDR1 and CDR2 from the germline V gene are SGHRS and YFSETQ. This CDR3 is 15 amino acids long. The chain's CDR3 is CASSFTGGTYNEQFF. In DNA form, the CDR3 reads TGCGCCAGCAGCTTCACAGGGGGTACATACAATGAGCAGTTCTTC.

The chain combines TRBV5-6 with TRBJ2-4; 7 bases line up with TRBD2. The CDR3 extends over 16 amino acids. J was trimmed by 0 bases and V by 0 bases; bases with no gene match: 3. CDR1 is SGHDT, CDR2 YYEEEE, per germline. CDR3 bases: TGTGCCAGCAGCTTGGCCGGGGGGTTAGCCAAAAACATTCAGTACTTC. Amino acid sequence: CASSLAGGLAKNIQYF. Drawing the rest from reference TRBV5-6 and TRBJ2-4, the complete variable domain is DAGVTQSPTHLIKTRGQQVTLRCSPKSGHDTVSWYQQALGQGPQFIFQYYEEEERQRGNFPDRFSGHQFPNYSSELNVNALLLGDSALYLCASSLAGGLAKNIQYFGAGTRLSVL.

This clonotype was observed at least ten times. The chain uses TRBV10-3 and TRBJ2-3; the match to TRBD2 covers 16 bases. Trimming took 3 bases from V and 1 from J; bases not matched to a gene: 7. The CDR3 length is 19 residues. Germline V gene sequence: CDR1 ENHRY, CDR2 SYGVKD. CDR3 protein: CAISDSGLAGGRGTDTQYF. The DNA of the CDR3 is TGTGCCATCAGTGATTCGGGACTAGCGGGAGGGCGAGGCACAGATACGCAGTATTTT.

This clonotype was observed a handful of times. This chain links TRBV4-1 with TRBJ1-1; tentative D call: TRBD1 (6 bases). V was trimmed by 3 bases and J by 10 bases, leaving 18 bases between them. Germline V gene sequence: CDR1 MGHRA, CDR2 YSYEKL. This CDR3 spans 14 amino acids. Here the CDR3 reads CASSQVGGAQVAFF. The CDR3 bases are TGCGCCAGCAGCCAGGTGGGGGGGGCGCAGGTAGCTTTCTTT.

This clonotype was counted between two and nine times. V is TRBV20-1 and J is TRBJ1-1, with D tentatively TRBD1 (6 bases). The germline CDR1 and CDR2 sequences are DFQATT and SNEGSKA (reference sequence). V lost 6 bases, J lost 1 base, and 24 bases lay in between. This CDR3 is 17 amino acids long. CDR3 bases: TGCAGTGCCCGACCCGGGAAGGGGGGGGGTGGGAACACTGAAGCTTTCTTT. Protein: CSARPGKGGGGNTEAFF.

The chain uses TRBV20-1 and TRBJ2-7; tentatively, D is TRBD1 or TRBD2 (5 bases each). The germline V gene encodes CDR1 DFQATT and CDR2 SNEGSKA (reference sequence). V shed 3 bases and J shed 1 base, with 16 bases lying between them. The CDR3 is 15 residues long. The CDR3 DNA reads TGCAGTGCTAGTGGTGAGGGGACGTCTTCCTACGAGCAGTACTTC. Translated: CSASGEGTSSYEQYF.

This clonotype showed up just a few times. This rearrangement joins TRBV2 to TRBJ2-2; D is unresolved. V shed 3 bases and J shed 5 bases, with 4 bases lying between them. CDR1 SNHLY and CDR2 FYNNEI come from the germline V gene. This CDR3 is built from 12 residues. The CDR3 DNA is TGTGCCAGCAGTGAGGATACCGGGGAGCTGTTTTTT. The encoded protein is CASSEDTGELFF.

With regard to this clonotype: The missing conserved phenylalanine or tryptophan at the end of this CDR3 makes a read error likely. The genes are TRBV10-1 and TRBJ2-7, with 9 bases fitting TRBD1. Germline V lookup: CDR1 WNHNN, CDR2 SYGVQD (reference sequence). With V trimmed by 2 bases and J by 6 bases, 5 bases remained unmatched. This CDR3 contains 14 residues. Here the CDR3 DNA reads TGCGCCAGCAGTGAGGGACAGGGGAGGCGCGAGCAGTACTTA. Translation: CASSEGQGRREQYL.

The chain joins TRBV29-1 to TRBJ2-2; tentatively, D is TRBD2 (5 bases). The CDR3 is 14 amino acids. The V gene lost 7 bases and the J gene lost 0 bases, with 12 bases spanning the gap. The germline gives CDR1 SQVTM, CDR2 ANQGSEA. CDR3 coding DNA: TGCAGCGGTGTCAGCGGAACGAACACCGGGGAGCTGTTTTTT. The encoded protein is CSGVSGTNTGELFF.

This clonotype showed up many times. The V and J genes are TRBV29-1 and TRBJ1-1; tentatively, D is TRBD1 (5 bases). Trimming shortened V by 4 bases and J by 10 bases, and 16 bases separated the two germline ends. This CDR3 contains 12 residues. The germline gives CDR1 SQVTM, CDR2 ANQGSEA. CDR3: CSVASEGAGAFF. DNA of the CDR3: TGCAGCGTTGCGTCTGAAGGGGCGGGAGCTTTCTTT.

The chain has TRBV5-5 and TRBJ2-5; a weak D match, TRBD2 (5 bases). This CDR3 is 14 amino acids long. Germline V lookup: CDR1 SGHKS, CDR2 YYEKEE (reference sequence). Between the trimmed V and J ends, which lost 2 bases and 9 bases, there was a span of 17 bases. In nucleotides, the CDR3 is TGTGCCAGCAGCTTAATCCGGGGAATGGAGGCCCAGTACTTC. Translating it yields CASSLIRGMEAQYF.

The chain joins TRBV20-1 to TRBJ1-4; 9 bases line up with TRBD1. The CDR3 sequence is 16 residues long. From germline, CDR1 is DFQATT and CDR2 SNEGSKA (reference sequence). As DNA, the CDR3 is TGCTGTGTACCACCGACAGGGGGGTTCACTAATGAAAAACTGTTTTTT. It translates to CCVPPTGGFTNEKLFF.